Presented here are 19 T cell receptor beta chains from one specimen sequenced in a study of CD8 T cells in Susac syndrome (dated by TCRdb to between 2018 and 2020). The library relied on the immunoSEQ multiplex PCR assay. RNA was extracted using the RNeasy kit, and roughly 0.5 to 1 microgram was reverse transcribed with random hexamers. Through fastp at Q25 and MiXCR, TCRdb rebuilt clones from the public reads, retaining in-frame beta chains. Rows with a matching CDR3 protein are joined into one entry that keeps the most common DNA and genes. The sample contains about 160,000 distinct CDR3 sequences, about 91% of them found a single time. The ten top clones hold approximately 0.075% of the sample. Sequencing was carried out using CD4+ T cells from PBMCs. The receptors originated from a human donor in good health.

Points on this clonotype: The junction and the germline gene differ at one end; a read error may be behind it. The chain is built from TRBV20-1 and TRBJ2-5; TRBD1 or TRBD2 may be the D gene (5 bases each). Germline V lookup: CDR1 DFQATT, CDR2 SNEGSKA (reference sequence). The CDR3 has 10 residues. The CDR3 region is CSAMGETRYF. CDR3 DNA: TGCAGTGCTATGGGGGAGACCCGGTACTTC.

The gene calls are TRBV6-2 or TRBV6-3 and TRBJ2-7, with D maybe TRBD1 (6 bases). This CDR3 has 14 residues. V lost 1 base to trimming and J lost 6 bases, with 13 bases between them. Germline V gives CDR1 MNHEY, CDR2 SVGEGT. The CDR3 DNA reads TGTGCCAGCAGTTACTACCAACAGGGCGGCGAGCAGTACTTC. It translates to CASSYYQQGGEQYF.

The chain combines TRBV30 with TRBJ1-2, with unresolved D. Germline lookup yields CDR1 GTSNPN and CDR2 SVGIG (reference sequence). CDR3 length: 14 residues. Trimming shortened V by 0 bases and J by 0 bases, and 8 bases separated the two germline ends. CDR3 sequence: CAWSVHSPNYGYTF. CDR3 DNA: TGTGCCTGGAGTGTACACTCCCCTAACTATGGCTACACCTTC.

The gene calls are TRBV20-1 and TRBJ1-1; 9 bases are a match to TRBD1. CDR1 is DFQATT, CDR2 SNEGSKA, per germline (reference sequence). The CDR3 has 15 amino acids. The V segment lost 6 bases and the J segment 0 bases; nucleotides outside the gene matches: 8. The CDR3 loop is CSAPAQGAMNTEAFF. CDR3 in DNA: TGCAGTGCGCCAGCACAGGGGGCCATGAACACTGAAGCTTTCTTT.

The chain has TRBV29-1 and TRBJ2-5; the D gene is possibly TRBD1 (5 bases). The germline V gene has CDR1 SQVTM and CDR2 ANQGSEA. Deletions cut 2 bases from V and 4 bases from J, with 14 bases between. The CDR3 is 14 residues long. The DNA of the CDR3 is TGCAGCGTTGAACGTGGCTCAACAGGAGAGACCCAGTACTTC. It codes for CSVERGSTGETQYF. The full variable domain, in which reference TRBV29-1 and TRBJ2-5 provide the parts outside the CDR3, is SAVISQKPSRDICQRGTSLTIQCQVDSQVTMMFWYRQQPGQSLTLIATANQGSEATYESGFVIDKFPISRPNLTFSTLTVSNMSPEDSSIYLCSVERGSTGETQYFGPGTRLLVL.

This sequence joins TRBV3-1 and TRBJ1-1; D unresolved. The CDR3 extends over 11 amino acids. Trimming removed 2 bases from V and 8 bases from J, with 6 bases in between. Germline V CDR1 and CDR2: LGHDT, YNNKEL (reference sequence). CDR3 region: CASSQTTEAFF. The CDR3 bases are TGTGCCAGCAGCCAAACCACAGAAGCTTTCTTT.

The genes are TRBV6-5 and TRBJ2-1, with TRBD2 matching 9 bases. The germline gives CDR1 MNHEY, CDR2 SVGAGI. Germline trimming cut 5 bases from V and 7 bases from J; bases unmatched to any gene: 3. The CDR3 has 13 amino acids. CDR3 sequence: CASSRLAGNEQFF. The CDR3 nucleotides are TGTGCCAGCAGTCGGCTAGCGGGGAATGAGCAGTTCTTC.

The V gene is TRBV5-1, the J gene TRBJ2-3; D is perhaps TRBD2 (6 bases). The germline gives CDR1 SGHRS, CDR2 YFSETQ. This CDR3 region has 16 residues. Trimming took off 0 bases at V and 2 bases at J, with 13 bases between the two ends. The CDR3: CASSLARASDTDTQYF. In DNA, the CDR3 is TGCGCCAGCAGCTTGGCCAGGGCTAGCGACACAGATACGCAGTATTTT. Filled out from reference TRBV5-1 and TRBJ2-3, the complete variable domain reads KAGVTQTPRYLIKTRGQQVTLSCSPISGHRSVSWYQQTPGQGLQFLFEYFSETQRNKGNFPGRFSGRQFSNSRSEMNVSTLELGDSALYLCASSLARASDTDTQYFGPGTRLTVL.

The CDR3 spells CAIKGEEKLFF. DNA for the CDR3: TGTGCCATCAAGGGGGAGGAAAAACTGTTTTTT. The chain combines TRBV28 with TRBJ1-4; D is possibly TRBD1 (6 bases). The germline gives CDR1 MDHEN, CDR2 SYDVKM. The CDR3 is made up of 11 amino acids. The V end lost 10 bases, the J end lost 8 bases, and 11 bases lay between the germline ends.

V is TRBV30 and J is TRBJ2-7; D is ambiguous. This CDR3 has 11 residues. With 3 bases removed from V and 7 bases from J, the gap between germline ends came to 10 bases. Germline V gives CDR1 GTSNPN, CDR2 SVGIG (reference sequence). CDR3 DNA sequence: TGTGCCTGGAGATCCCAAGGAGAGCAGTACTTC. As protein: CAWRSQGEQYF.

The CDR3 region has the DNA TGTGCCAGCATTCACGACTGGAACACTGAAGCTTTCTTT. Residues: CASIHDWNTEAFF. J is TRBJ1-1 and V is TRBV6-6; D unclear. CDR1 is MNHNY and CDR2 is SVGAGI in the germline V gene (reference sequence). The CDR3 is 13 amino acids. V lost 7 bases and J lost 1, with 10 bases in between.

The gene calls are TRBV9 and TRBJ2-5, with TRBD2 matching 7 bases. The CDR3 is 14 residues long. Losses at the gene ends were 3 bases for V and 2 bases for J; bases not matched to a gene: 4. Germline CDR1 reads SGDLS; CDR2 reads YYNGEE. CDR3 in amino acids: CASSATSAQETQYF. The CDR3 DNA is TGTGCCAGCAGCGCCACTAGCGCACAAGAGACCCAGTACTTC.

CDR3 residues: CASSPLSGTGPSYEQYF. Here the CDR3 DNA reads TGTGCCAGCAGCCCCCTCTCCGGGACAGGACCCTCCTACGAGCAGTACTTC. V and J are TRBV11-2 and TRBJ2-7; 8 nucleotides agree with TRBD1. The V gene end was trimmed by 5 bases and the J gene end by 0 bases; junction bases not matched to a gene: 12. The CDR3 loop spans 17 amino acids. CDR1 and CDR2 from the germline V gene are SGHAT and FQNNGV.

The V gene is TRBV5-6, the J gene TRBJ2-7; D unresolved. Trimming took 5 bases from V and 6 from J, leaving 9 bases between them. The CDR3 has 11 amino acids. Germline V CDR1 and CDR2: SGHDT, YYEEEE. The CDR3 nucleotides read TGTGCCAGCAGTGAGGCTTCCGAGCAGTACTTC. Amino acid sequence: CASSEASEQYF.

This chain connects TRBV3-1 to TRBJ1-5; D not certain. V was trimmed by 0 bases and J by 2 bases, leaving 11 bases between them. Germline V gene lookup returns CDR1 LGHDT and CDR2 YNNKEL (reference sequence). The CDR3 contains 16 residues. The CDR3 protein is CASSQDTGRGNQPQHF. Written as DNA, the CDR3 is TGTGCCAGCAGCCAAGATACGGGTAGGGGCAATCAGCCCCAGCATTTT.

The chain recombines TRBV7-8 with TRBJ2-4; 9 bases match TRBD1. Germline V CDR1 and CDR2: SGHVS, FQNEAQ. The CDR3 length is 13 residues. The trim removed 5 bases at V and 16 bases at J, leaving 12 bases unmatched. CDR3 sequence reads: CASSRTPGTGSYF. The DNA of the CDR3 is TGTGCCAGCAGCCGAACCCCCGGGACAGGGTCCTACTTC.

The genes are TRBV2 and TRBJ2-1, with 7 bases aligning to TRBD2. The length of the CDR3 is 15 residues. J gave up 4 bases and V 3 bases, and 6 bases lay outside the gene matches. Germline V gene lookup returns CDR1 SNHLY and CDR2 FYNNEI. The CDR3: CASSDGSGFYNEQFF. CDR3 nucleotides: TGTGCCAGCAGTGATGGTAGCGGGTTTTACAATGAGCAGTTCTTC.

V gene TRBV6-1 combines with J gene TRBJ2-2; D tentatively reads TRBD1 or TRBD2 (6 bases each). V was cut by 6 bases and J by 2 bases, with 10 bases left in between. The length of the CDR3 is 14 residues. Per germline, CDR1 MNHNS and CDR2 SASEGT. CDR3 in DNA: TGTGCCAGCAGGCGGGACACAAACACCGGGGAGCTGTTTTTT. Translated: CASRRDTNTGELFF.

The chain carries TRBV4-1 and TRBJ2-7, with 7 bases identical to TRBD1. The V segment lost 8 bases and the J segment 5 bases; nucleotides outside the gene matches: 12. The CDR3 has 14 residues. Per the germline V gene, CDR1 is MGHRA and CDR2 is YSYEKL. CDR3 loop: CASSPRQGRHEQYF. The CDR3, as DNA: TGCGCCAGCTCCCCGAGACAGGGCCGCCACGAGCAGTACTTC.